This T cell receptor beta chain is from a study of blood T cell repertoires in COVID-19. The table came from immunoSEQ multiplex PCR; TCRdb's copy has only in-frame clones and leaves some out. In the table there are tens of thousands of clones, around 80% of which are singletons. CDR3 length: 14 residues. Germline V gene data show CDR1 as SGHTA and CDR2 as FQGNSA. V was clipped by 5 bases and J by 4 bases, with 12 bases between them. This receptor was identified in a man in his fifties or sixties with COVID-19, enrolled during active disease. The V gene is TRBV7-2, the J gene TRBJ1-5; TRBD1 is a possible D gene (5 bases). The sample taken for sequencing was peripheral blood. The CDR3 sequence: CASSERRGNQPQHF. The CDR3 nucleotides read TGTGCCAGCAGCGAAAGGAGGGGAAATCAGCCCCAGCATTTT.